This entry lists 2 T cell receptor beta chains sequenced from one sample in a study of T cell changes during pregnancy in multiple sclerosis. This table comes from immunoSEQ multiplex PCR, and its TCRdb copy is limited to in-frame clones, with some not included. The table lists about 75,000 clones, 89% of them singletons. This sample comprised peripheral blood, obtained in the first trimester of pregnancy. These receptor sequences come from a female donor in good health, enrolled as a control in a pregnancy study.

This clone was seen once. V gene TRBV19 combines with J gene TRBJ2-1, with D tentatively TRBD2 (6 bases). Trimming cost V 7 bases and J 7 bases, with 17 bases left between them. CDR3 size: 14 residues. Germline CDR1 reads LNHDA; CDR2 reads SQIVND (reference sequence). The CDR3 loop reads CASNRAGGRNEQFF. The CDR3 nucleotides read TGTGCCAGTAATAGGGCGGGTGGGAGGAATGAGCAGTTCTTC.

The CDR3, as DNA: TGCGCCAGCAGCTTTTCGTCGGGCGAGCAGTACTTC. This codes for CASSFSSGEQYF. V and J are TRBV5-1 and TRBJ2-7, with D unclear. From germline, CDR1 is SGHRS and CDR2 YFSETQ. The V end lost 2 bases, the J end lost 6 bases, and 9 bases lay between the germline ends. The CDR3 is 12 amino acids.